This entry describes one T cell receptor (beta chain). The entry originates in a study of blood T cell repertoires in COVID-19. The CDR3 consists of 13 residues. Germline loops: CDR1 SGHRS, CDR2 YFSETQ. V was pared by 4 bases and J by 1 base, with 1 base of the junction left unmatched. This table comes from immunoSEQ multiplex PCR, and its TCRdb copy is limited to in-frame clones, with some not included. Counted here are approximately 290,000 clones, approximately 90% occurring once; the ten biggest clones make up over 2%. Input material: peripheral blood. The receptor's source is a woman in her 30s with COVID-19, enrolled during active disease. The V and J genes are TRBV5-1 and TRBJ1-1; TRBD1 aligns across 7 bases. The CDR3 protein is CASSGTANTEAFF. CDR3 DNA sequence: TGCGCCAGCAGCGGGACAGCGAACACTGAAGCTTTCTTT. Full variable domain (rest looked up from reference TRBV5-1 and TRBJ1-1): KAGVTQTPRYLIKTRGQQVTLSCSPISGHRSVSWYQQTPGQGLQFLFEYFSETQRNKGNFPGRFSGRQFSNSRSEMNVSTLELGDSALYLCASSGTANTEAFFGQGTRLTVV.